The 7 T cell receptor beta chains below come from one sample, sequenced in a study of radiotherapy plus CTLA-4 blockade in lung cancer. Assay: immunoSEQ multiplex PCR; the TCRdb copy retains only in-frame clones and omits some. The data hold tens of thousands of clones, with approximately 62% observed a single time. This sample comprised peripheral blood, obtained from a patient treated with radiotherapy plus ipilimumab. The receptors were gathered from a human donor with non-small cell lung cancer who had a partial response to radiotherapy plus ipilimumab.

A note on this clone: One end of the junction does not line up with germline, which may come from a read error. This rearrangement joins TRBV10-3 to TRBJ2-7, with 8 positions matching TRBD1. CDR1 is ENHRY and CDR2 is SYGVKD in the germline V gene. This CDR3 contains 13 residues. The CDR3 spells CALRDRPSSEQYF. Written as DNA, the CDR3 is TGTGCCCTCCGGGACAGGCCCTCCTCCGAGCAGTACTTC.

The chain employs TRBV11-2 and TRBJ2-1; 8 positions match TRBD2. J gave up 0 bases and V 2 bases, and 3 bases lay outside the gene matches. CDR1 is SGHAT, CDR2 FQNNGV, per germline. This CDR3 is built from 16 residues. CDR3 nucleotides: TGTGCCAGCAGCTTAAGACTAGCGAACTCCTACAATGAGCAGTTCTTC. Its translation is CASSLRLANSYNEQFF.

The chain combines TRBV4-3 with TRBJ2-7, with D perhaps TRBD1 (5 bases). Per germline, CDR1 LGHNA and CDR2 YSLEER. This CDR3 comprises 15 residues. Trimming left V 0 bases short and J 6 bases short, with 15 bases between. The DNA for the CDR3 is TGCGCCAGCAGCCAAGATTTACTGACAGTTAGCGAGCAGTACTTC. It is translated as CASSQDLLTVSEQYF.

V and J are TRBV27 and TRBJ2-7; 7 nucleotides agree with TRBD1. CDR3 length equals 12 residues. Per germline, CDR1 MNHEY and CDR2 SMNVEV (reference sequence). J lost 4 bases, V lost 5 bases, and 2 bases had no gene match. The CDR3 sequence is CASSPQGYEQYF. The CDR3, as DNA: TGTGCCAGCAGTCCACAGGGGTACGAGCAGTACTTC.

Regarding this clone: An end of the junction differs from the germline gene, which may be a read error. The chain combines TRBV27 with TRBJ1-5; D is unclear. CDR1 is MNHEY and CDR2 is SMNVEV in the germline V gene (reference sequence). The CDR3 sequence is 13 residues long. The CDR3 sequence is CATSGLGNQPQHF. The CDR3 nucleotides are TGTGCCACCAGTGGGCTGGGCAATCAGCCCCAGCATTTT.

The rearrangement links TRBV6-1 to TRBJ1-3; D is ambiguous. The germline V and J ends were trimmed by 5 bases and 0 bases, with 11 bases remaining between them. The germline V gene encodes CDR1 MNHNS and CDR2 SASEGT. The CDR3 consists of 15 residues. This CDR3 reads CASSPRVSSGNTIYF. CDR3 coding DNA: TGTGCCAGCAGTCCACGGGTGAGCTCTGGAAACACCATATATTTT.

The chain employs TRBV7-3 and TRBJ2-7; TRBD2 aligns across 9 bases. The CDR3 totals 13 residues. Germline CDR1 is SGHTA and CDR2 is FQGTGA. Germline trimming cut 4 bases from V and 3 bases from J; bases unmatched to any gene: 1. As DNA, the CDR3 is TGTGCCAGCAGCTCGCGGGGGGGCTACGAGCAGTACTTC. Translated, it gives CASSSRGGYEQYF. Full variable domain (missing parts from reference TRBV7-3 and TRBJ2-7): GAGVSQTPSNKVTEKGKYVELRCDPISGHTALYWYRQSLGQGPEFLIYFQGTGAADDSGLPNDRFFAVRPEGSVSTLKIQRTERGDSAVYLCASSSRGGYEQYFGPGTRLTVT.